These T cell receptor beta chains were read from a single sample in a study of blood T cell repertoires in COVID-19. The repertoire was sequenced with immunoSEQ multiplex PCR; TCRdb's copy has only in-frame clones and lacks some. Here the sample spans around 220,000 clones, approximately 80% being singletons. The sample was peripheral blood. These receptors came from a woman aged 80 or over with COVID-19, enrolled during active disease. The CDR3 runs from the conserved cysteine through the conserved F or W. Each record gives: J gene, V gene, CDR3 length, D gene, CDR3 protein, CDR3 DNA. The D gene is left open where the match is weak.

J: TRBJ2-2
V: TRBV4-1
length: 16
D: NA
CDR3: CASSQGGTQLTGELFF
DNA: TGCGCCAGCAGCCAAGGTGGGACTCAACTCACCGGGGAGCTGTTTTTT

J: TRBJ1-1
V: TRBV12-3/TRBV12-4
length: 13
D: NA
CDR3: CASSLAGGTEAFF
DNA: TGTGCCAGCAGTTTGGCGGGGGGTACTGAAGCTTTCTTT

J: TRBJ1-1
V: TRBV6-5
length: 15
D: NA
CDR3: CASLSRAGVNTEAFF
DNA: TGTGCCAGCCTCTCCCGGGCAGGGGTGAACACTGAAGCTTTCTTT

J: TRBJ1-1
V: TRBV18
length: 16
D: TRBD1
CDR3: CASSTARGQRNTEAFF
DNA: TGTGCCAGCTCAACCGCACGGGGACAGCGTAACACTGAAGCTTTCTTT

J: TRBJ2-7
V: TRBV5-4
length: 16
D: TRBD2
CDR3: CASSQQSGGRLYEQYF
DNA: TGTGCCAGCAGCCAACAAAGCGGGGGGCGGCTATACGAGCAGTACTTC

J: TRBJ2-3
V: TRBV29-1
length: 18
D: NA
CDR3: CSAGGGTGTASSTDTQYF
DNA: TGCAGCGCTGGGGGGGGGACAGGCACCGCCTCCAGCACAGATACGCAGTATTTT

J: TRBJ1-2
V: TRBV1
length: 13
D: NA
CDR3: CTSSDRANYGYTF
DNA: TGCACCAGCAGCGACAGAGCTAACTATGGCTACACCTTC

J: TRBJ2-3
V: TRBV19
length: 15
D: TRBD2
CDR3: CASSIRGGSGDTQYF
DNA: TGTGCCAGTAGTATAAGGGGCGGGAGTGGAGATACGCAGTATTTT

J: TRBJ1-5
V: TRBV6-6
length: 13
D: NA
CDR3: CASSHDRHQPQHF
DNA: TGTGCCAGCAGCCATGACAGGCATCAGCCCCAGCATTTT

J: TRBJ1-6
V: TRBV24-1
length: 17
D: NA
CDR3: CATTGRFSFPYNSPLHF
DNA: TGTGCCACCACGGGTCGATTTTCGTTCCCGTATAATTCACCCCTCCACTTT

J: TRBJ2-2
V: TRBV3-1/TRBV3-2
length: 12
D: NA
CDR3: CASSQDLGELFF
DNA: TGTGCCAGCAGCCAAGATCTCGGGGAGCTGTTTTTT

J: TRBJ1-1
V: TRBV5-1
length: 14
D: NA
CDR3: CASSLARRGTEAFF
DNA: TGCGCCAGCAGCTTGGCCCGGCGGGGGACTGAAGCTTTCTTT

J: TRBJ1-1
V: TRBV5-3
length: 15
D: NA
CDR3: CARSLSAKGGPEAFF
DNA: TGTGCCAGAAGCTTATCGGCTAAGGGGGGGCCTGAAGCTTTCTTT

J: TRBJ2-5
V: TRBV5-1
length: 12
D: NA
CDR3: CASREPSGTQYF
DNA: TGCGCCAGCCGAGAACCTTCAGGGACCCAGTACTTC

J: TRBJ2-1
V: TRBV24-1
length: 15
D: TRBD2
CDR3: CATSEASGDYNEQFF
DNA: TGTGCCACCAGTGAAGCGAGCGGGGATTACAATGAGCAGTTCTTC

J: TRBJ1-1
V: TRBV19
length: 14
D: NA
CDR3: CASSLYSPDSEAFF
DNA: TGTGCCAGTAGTCTATACTCCCCTGACAGCGAAGCTTTCTTT

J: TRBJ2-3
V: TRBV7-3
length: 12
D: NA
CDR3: CASADSTDTQYF
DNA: TGTGCCAGTGCGGACTCTACAGATACGCAGTATTTT